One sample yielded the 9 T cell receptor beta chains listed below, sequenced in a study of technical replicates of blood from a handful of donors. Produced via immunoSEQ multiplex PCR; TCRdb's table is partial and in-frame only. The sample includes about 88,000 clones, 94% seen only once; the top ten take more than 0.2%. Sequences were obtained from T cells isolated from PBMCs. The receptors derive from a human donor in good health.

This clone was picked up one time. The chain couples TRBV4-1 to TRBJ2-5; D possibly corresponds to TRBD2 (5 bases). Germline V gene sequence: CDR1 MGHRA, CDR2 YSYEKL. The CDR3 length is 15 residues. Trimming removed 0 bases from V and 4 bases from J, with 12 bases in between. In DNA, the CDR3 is TGCGCCAGCAGCCAAGATCCGCGAGGGCGAGAGACCCAGTACTTC. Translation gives CASSQDPRGRETQYF.

The CDR3 nucleotides are TGTGCCAGTAGTCCTAGCACAGATACGCAGTATTTT. Its translation is CASSPSTDTQYF. The chain is built from TRBV19 and TRBJ2-3; D gene uncertain. Between the trimmed V and J ends, which lost 5 bases and 0 bases, there was a span of 3 bases. The CDR3 extends over 12 amino acids. CDR1 and CDR2 from the germline V gene are LNHDA and SQIVND (reference sequence).

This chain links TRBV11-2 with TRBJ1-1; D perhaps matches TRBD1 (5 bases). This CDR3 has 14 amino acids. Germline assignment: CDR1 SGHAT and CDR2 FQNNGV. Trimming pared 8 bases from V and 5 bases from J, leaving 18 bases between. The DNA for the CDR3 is TGTGCCAGCCGTCTCTCAGGGTTTTGGACTGAAGCTTTCTTT. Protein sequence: CASRLSGFWTEAFF.

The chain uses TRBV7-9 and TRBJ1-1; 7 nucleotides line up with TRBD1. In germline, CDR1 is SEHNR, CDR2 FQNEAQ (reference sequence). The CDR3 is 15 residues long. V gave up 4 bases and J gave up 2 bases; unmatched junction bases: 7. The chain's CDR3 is CASSYSNRGNTEAFF. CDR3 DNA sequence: TGTGCCAGCAGCTATTCCAACAGGGGTAACACTGAAGCTTTCTTT.

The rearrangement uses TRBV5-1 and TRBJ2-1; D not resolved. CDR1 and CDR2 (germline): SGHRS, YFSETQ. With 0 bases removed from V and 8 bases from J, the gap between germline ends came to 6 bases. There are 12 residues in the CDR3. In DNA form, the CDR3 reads TGCGCCAGCAGCTTGGTAGCATATGAGCAGTTCTTC. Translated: CASSLVAYEQFF.

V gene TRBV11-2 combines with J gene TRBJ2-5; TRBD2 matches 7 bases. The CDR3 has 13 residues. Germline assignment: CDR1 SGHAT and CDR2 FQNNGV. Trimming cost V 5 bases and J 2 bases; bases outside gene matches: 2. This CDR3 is CASSPAGQETQYF. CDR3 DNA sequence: TGTGCCAGCAGCCCAGCGGGGCAAGAGACCCAGTACTTC.

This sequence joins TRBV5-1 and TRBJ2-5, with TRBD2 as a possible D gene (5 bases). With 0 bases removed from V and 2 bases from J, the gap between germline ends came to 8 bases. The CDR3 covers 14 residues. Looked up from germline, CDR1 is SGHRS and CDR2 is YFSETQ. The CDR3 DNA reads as TGCGCCAGCAGCTTGGGCGGAGGACAAGAGACCCAGTACTTC. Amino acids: CASSLGGGQETQYF.

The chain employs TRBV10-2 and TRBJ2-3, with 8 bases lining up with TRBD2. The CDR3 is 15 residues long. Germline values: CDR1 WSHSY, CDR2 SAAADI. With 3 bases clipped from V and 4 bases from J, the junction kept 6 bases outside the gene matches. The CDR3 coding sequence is TGCGCCAGCAGTGACAAGCGGGAGACCCCAGATACGCAGTATTTT. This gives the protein CASSDKRETPDTQYF.

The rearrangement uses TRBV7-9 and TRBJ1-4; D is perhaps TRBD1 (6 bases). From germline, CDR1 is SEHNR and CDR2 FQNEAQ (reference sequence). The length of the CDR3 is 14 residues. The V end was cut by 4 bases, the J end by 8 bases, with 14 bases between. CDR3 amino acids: CASSSEVGQEKLFF. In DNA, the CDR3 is TGTGCCAGCAGCTCAGAAGTGGGACAAGAAAAACTGTTTTTT.